This is a list of T cell receptor beta chains from one sample in a study of blood T cell repertoires in COVID-19. The data were produced by immunoSEQ multiplex PCR, yet TCRdb's version contains in-frame clones alone and is incomplete. The sample shows 200,000 to 250,000 clones, under 90% of them seen only once. The sequenced sample consisted of PBMCs or T cells enriched from blood (not recorded which). The receptors were sampled from a woman aged 55 to 70 who had recovered from COVID-19. Both conserved end residues are part of each CDR3. Each record gives: J gene, V gene, clone size, D gene, CDR3 protein, CDR3 DNA. A D gene is named only where the DNA matches it firmly. The size entry is marked missing in some rows and otherwise reads once, few, many or a size class.

>TRBJ2-3|TRBV11-3|.|.
CASSLSRTPDTQYF
TGTGCCAGCAGCTTATCCCGGACTCCAGATACGCAGTATTTT
>TRBJ1-5|TRBV3-1/TRBV3-2|once|.
CASSPGSQPQHF
TGTGCCAGCAGCCCCGGGTCTCAGCCCCAGCATTTT
>TRBJ2-1|TRBV6-4|once|TRBD1
CASSAEHRGEQFF
TGTGCCAGCAGTGCCGAACACAGGGGAGAGCAGTTCTTC
>TRBJ2-7|TRBV6-5|.|TRBD1
CASPGQERGVYEQYF
TGTGCCAGTCCGGGACAGGAGCGTGGGGTCTACGAGCAGTACTTC
>TRBJ1-4|TRBV27|.|.
CASSKRPRTNEKLFF
TGTGCCAGCAGTAAGAGGCCAAGAACTAATGAAAAACTGTTTTTT
>TRBJ2-5|TRBV19|.|.
CASISRGQETQYF
TGTGCCAGTATTTCCAGGGGTCAAGAGACCCAGTACTTC
>TRBJ1-2|TRBV14|few|TRBD1
CASSLGQAKYGYTF
TGTGCCAGCAGCCTAGGACAGGCTAAGTATGGCTACACCTTC
>TRBJ1-2|TRBV4-2|.|TRBD1
CASSQVGDRTYYTF
TGTGCCAGCAGCCAAGTGGGGGACAGGACATACTACACCTTC
>TRBJ1-2|TRBV15|.|.
CATSSFAEYGYTF
TGTGCCACCAGCAGCTTCGCTGAGTATGGCTACACCTTC
>TRBJ1-6|TRBV18|.|TRBD1
CASSPGTGNSPLHF
TGTGCCAGCTCACCTGGGACAGGGAATTCACCCCTCCACTTT
>TRBJ2-3|TRBV7-2|.|.
CASSLLGSTDTQYF
TGTGCCAGCAGCTTACTCGGGAGCACAGATACGCAGTATTTT
>TRBJ1-2|TRBV29-1|.|.
CSVDQTNYGYTF
TGCAGCGTTGACCAGACTAACTATGGCTACACCTTC
>TRBJ2-7|TRBV3-1/TRBV3-2|.|TRBD2
CASTPSGLAGGPPYEQYF
TGTGCCAGCACCCCATCGGGACTAGCGGGAGGGCCCCCCTACGAGCAGTACTTC
>TRBJ2-7|TRBV11-1|.|.
CASSLEGGTTYEQYF
TGTGCCAGCAGCTTAGAAGGCGGGACCACCTACGAGCAGTACTTC
>TRBJ2-1|TRBV7-2|.|TRBD2
CASSLELAGGNEQFF
TGTGCCAGCAGCTTAGAACTAGCGGGGGGAAATGAGCAGTTCTTC
>TRBJ1-2|TRBV19|.|TRBD1
CASSLTGAQPLSGYTF
TGTGCCAGTAGTCTTACAGGGGCTCAACCACTATCAGGCTACACCTTC
>TRBJ1-1|TRBV24-1|once|.
CATSDSRGTEAFF
TGTGCCACCAGTGATTCTAGGGGGACTGAAGCTTTCTTT
>TRBJ2-7|TRBV7-9|.|.
CASSLLEGPYEQYF
TGTGCCAGCAGCTTACTGGAGGGCCCCTACGAGCAGTACTTC
>TRBJ2-7|TRBV5-1|.|TRBD1
CASQTGTGGSEQYF
TGCGCCAGTCAGACCGGGACAGGGGGCTCCGAGCAGTACTTC
>TRBJ1-2|TRBV7-2|.|.
CASSSFKTGDYGYTF
TGTGCCAGCAGCTCTTTCAAAACAGGCGATTATGGCTACACCTTC
>TRBJ2-7|TRBV5-1|.|TRBD1
CASSPPQGAYEQYF
TGCGCCAGCAGCCCCCCCCAGGGGGCCTACGAGCAGTACTTC
>TRBJ2-3|TRBV6-5|.|.
CASTGTDTQYF
TGTGCCAGCACGGGGACAGATACGCAGTATTTT
>TRBJ2-2|TRBV15|few|TRBD2
CATSRDRGGTGELFF
TGTGCCACCAGCAGAGACCGGGGGGGCACCGGGGAGCTGTTTTTT
>TRBJ2-7|TRBV3-1/TRBV3-2|.|TRBD2
CASSQDPGGYSYEQYF
TGTGCCAGCAGCCAAGATCCGGGAGGGTACTCCTACGAGCAGTACTTC
>TRBJ2-6|TRBV5-4|.|.
CASSPPGDFGANVLTF
TGTGCCAGCAGCCCCCCCGGGGATTTCGGGGCCAACGTCCTGACTTTC
>TRBJ2-2|TRBV7-9|few|.
CASSTLPAGELFF
TGTGCCAGCAGCACTCTCCCGGCAGGAGAGCTGTTTTTT
>TRBJ2-1|TRBV6-5|.|TRBD2
CASSLTSGGRNEQFF
TGTGCCAGCAGTTTGACTAGCGGGGGACGTAATGAGCAGTTCTTC
>TRBJ1-5|TRBV7-9|.|TRBD1
CASSEGTVSNQPQHF
TGTGCCAGCAGCGAAGGGACAGTCAGCAATCAGCCCCAGCATTTT
>TRBJ1-1|TRBV19|.|.
CASSILEVNTEAFF
TGTGCCAGTAGTATTTTGGAGGTGAACACTGAAGCTTTCTTT
>TRBJ2-7|TRBV6-5|few|.
CASSDFYEQYF
TGTGCCAGCAGCGACTTTTACGAGCAGTACTTC
>TRBJ2-7|TRBV7-2|.|TRBD2
CASSPEAGGPYEQYF
TGTGCCAGCAGCCCTGAAGCGGGAGGGCCCTACGAGCAGTACTTC
>TRBJ2-1|TRBV5-1|once|TRBD1
CASSRGQYNEQFF
TGCGCCAGCAGCAGGGGACAGTACAATGAGCAGTTCTTC
>TRBJ1-1|TRBV14|few|TRBD1
CASSQEGLTGGVHTEAFF
TGTGCCAGCAGCCAAGAGGGATTGACAGGGGGAGTGCACACTGAAGCTTTCTTT
>TRBJ1-2|TRBV6-2/TRBV6-3|.|.
CASSLGQSNYGYTF
TGTGCCAGCAGCCTCGGACAGAGTAACTATGGCTACACCTTC
>TRBJ2-7|TRBV27|.|TRBD1
CASSLRGTGYTYEQYF
TGTGCCAGCAGTTTGCGCGGGACAGGGTATACCTACGAGCAGTACTTC
>TRBJ1-1|TRBV5-4|.|TRBD1
CASSFGTVNTEAFF
TGTGCCAGCAGCTTCGGGACAGTTAACACTGAAGCTTTCTTT
>TRBJ2-5|TRBV5-8|.|.
CASSLAGESQETQYF
TGTGCCAGCAGCTTAGCAGGGGAAAGTCAAGAGACCCAGTACTTC
>TRBJ2-1|TRBV19|.|.
CASHRDTSYNEQFF
TGTGCCAGTCACCGGGACACCTCCTACAATGAGCAGTTCTTC
>TRBJ1-1|TRBV5-6|.|.
CASSLSGGAEAFF
TGTGCCAGCAGCTTGTCCGGGGGTGCTGAAGCTTTCTTT
>TRBJ2-1|TRBV7-9|once|TRBD2
CASSTGTSGEDEQFF
TGTGCCAGCAGTACCGGGACTAGCGGAGAGGATGAGCAGTTCTTC
>TRBJ2-2|TRBV7-2|.|.
CASHIWSTGELFF
TGTGCCAGCCATATCTGGAGCACCGGGGAGCTGTTTTTT
>TRBJ2-7|TRBV25-1|.|TRBD1
CASSASRDRDYEQYF
TGTGCCAGCAGTGCGTCCCGGGACAGGGACTACGAGCAGTACTTC
>TRBJ1-5|TRBV6-2/TRBV6-3|.|TRBD1
CASSYPRDRAANQPQHF
TGTGCCAGCAGTTACCCTCGGGACAGGGCGGCCAATCAGCCCCAGCATTTT
>TRBJ2-2|TRBV11-2|.|.
CASSPREPNTGELFF
TGTGCCAGCAGCCCCCGGGAGCCGAACACCGGGGAGCTGTTTTTT
>TRBJ2-1|TRBV6-5|.|.
CASTPRMGGDEQFF
TGTGCCAGCACTCCCAGGATGGGTGGCGATGAGCAGTTCTTC
>TRBJ2-7|TRBV7-9|.|TRBD2
CASSQPTGTSGAQEQYF
TGTGCCAGCAGCCAACCGACTGGGACTAGCGGGGCGCAAGAGCAGTACTTC
>TRBJ2-1|TRBV3-1/TRBV3-2|.|TRBD2
CASSQGAGRNYNEQFF
TGTGCCAGCAGCCAAGGGGCCGGGAGGAATTACAATGAGCAGTTCTTC
>TRBJ1-2|TRBV4-3|.|TRBD1
CASSQVPPTGGSGYTF
TGCGCCAGCAGCCAGGTTCCTCCTACAGGGGGCAGCGGCTACACCTTC
>TRBJ1-6|TRBV19|.|.
CASSSKGDSPLHF
TGTGCCAGTAGCTCCAAGGGGGATTCACCCCTCCACTTT
>TRBJ1-3|TRBV29-1|.|.
CSVESVNGNTIYF
TGCAGCGTTGAGTCGGTAAACGGAAACACCATATATTTT